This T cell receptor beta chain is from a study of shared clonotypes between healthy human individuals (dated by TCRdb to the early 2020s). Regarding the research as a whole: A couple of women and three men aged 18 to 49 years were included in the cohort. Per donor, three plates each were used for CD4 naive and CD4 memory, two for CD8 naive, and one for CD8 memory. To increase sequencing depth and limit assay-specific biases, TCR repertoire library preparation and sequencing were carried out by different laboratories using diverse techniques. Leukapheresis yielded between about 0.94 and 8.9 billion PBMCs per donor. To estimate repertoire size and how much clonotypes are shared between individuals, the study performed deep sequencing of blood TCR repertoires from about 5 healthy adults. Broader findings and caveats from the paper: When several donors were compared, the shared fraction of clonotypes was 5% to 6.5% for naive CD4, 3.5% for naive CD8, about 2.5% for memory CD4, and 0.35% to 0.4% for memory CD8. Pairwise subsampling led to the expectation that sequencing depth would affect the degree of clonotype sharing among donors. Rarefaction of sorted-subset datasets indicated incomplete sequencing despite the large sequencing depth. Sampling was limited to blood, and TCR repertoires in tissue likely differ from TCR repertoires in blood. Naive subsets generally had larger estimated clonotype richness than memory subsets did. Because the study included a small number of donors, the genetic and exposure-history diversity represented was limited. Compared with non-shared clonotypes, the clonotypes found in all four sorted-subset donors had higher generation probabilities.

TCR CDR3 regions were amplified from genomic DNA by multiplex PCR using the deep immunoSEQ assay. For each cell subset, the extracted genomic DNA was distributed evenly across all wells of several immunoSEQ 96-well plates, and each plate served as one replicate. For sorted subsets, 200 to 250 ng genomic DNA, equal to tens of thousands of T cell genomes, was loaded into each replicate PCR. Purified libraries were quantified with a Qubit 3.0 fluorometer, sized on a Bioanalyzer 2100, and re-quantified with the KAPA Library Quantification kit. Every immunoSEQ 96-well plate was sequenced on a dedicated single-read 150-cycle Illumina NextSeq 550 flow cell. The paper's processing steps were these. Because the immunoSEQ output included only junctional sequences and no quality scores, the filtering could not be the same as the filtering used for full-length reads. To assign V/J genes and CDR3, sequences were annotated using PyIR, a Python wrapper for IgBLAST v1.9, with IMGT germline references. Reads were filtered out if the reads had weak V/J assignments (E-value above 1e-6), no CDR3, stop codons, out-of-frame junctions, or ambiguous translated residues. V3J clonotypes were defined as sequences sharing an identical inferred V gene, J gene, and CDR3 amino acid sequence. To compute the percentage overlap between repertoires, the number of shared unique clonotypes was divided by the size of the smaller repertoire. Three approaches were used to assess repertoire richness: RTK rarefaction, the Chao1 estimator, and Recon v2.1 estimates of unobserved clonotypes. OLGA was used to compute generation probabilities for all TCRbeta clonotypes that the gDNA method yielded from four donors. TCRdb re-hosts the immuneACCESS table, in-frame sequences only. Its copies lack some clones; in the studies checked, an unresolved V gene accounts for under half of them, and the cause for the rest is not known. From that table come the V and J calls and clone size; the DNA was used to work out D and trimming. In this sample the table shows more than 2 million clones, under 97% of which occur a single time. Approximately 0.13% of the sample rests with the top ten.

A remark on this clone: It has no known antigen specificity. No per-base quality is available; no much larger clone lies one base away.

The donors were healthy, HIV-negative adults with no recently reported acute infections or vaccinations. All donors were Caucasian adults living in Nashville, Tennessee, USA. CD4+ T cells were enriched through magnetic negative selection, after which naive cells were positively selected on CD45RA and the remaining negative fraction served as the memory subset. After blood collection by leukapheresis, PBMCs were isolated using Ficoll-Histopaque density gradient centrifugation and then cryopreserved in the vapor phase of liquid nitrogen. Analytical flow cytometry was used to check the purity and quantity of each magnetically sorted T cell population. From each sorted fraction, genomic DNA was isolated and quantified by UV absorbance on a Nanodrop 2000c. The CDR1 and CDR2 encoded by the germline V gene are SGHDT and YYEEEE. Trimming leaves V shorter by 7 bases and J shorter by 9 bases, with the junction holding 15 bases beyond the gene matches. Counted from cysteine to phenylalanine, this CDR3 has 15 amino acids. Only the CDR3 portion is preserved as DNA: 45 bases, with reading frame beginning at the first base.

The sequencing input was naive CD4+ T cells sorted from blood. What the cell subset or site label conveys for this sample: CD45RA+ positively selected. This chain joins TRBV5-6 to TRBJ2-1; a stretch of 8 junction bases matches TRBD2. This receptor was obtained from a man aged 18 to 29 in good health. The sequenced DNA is TGTGCCAGCTTCCCCACGGGGGGGGCAAGGGGTGAGCAGTTCTTC. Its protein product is CASFPTGGARGEQFF.